This entry lists 2 T cell receptor beta chains sequenced from one sample in a study of response to subunit inactivated influenza vaccine. TCRdb analysed the RT-PCR reads with MiXCR anew, one entry per CDR3 protein. This sample has about 160,000 distinct CDR3 sequences; 11% occur once, and the top ten carry over 10%. Sequencing was performed on non-naive T cells sorted from PBMCs, taken about 40 days after vaccination. Receptors originate from a man between 50 and 59 years old who received an inactivated influenza vaccine.

This clonotype was recorded at least ten times. The chain has TRBV7-2 and TRBJ2-7, with 8 nucleotides matching TRBD2. The CDR3 length is 14 residues. V was pared by 5 bases and J by 2 bases, with 5 bases of the junction left unmatched. The germline V gene encodes CDR1 SGHTA and CDR2 FQGNSA. In DNA form, the CDR3 reads TGTGCCAGCAGCCCGGGACTAGAGACCTACGAGCAGTACTTC. It is translated as CASSPGLETYEQYF.

This clonotype was counted between two and nine times. The chain is built from TRBV6-1 and TRBJ1-5; D perhaps matches TRBD1 (5 bases). Germline-derived CDR1 and CDR2 are MNHNS and SASEGT. V was clipped by 8 bases and J by 4 bases, with 12 bases between them. This CDR3 has 13 amino acids. This CDR3 reads CASFGATNQPQHF. DNA of the CDR3: TGTGCCAGCTTTGGGGCAACAAATCAGCCCCAGCATTTT.